This T cell receptor beta chain was sequenced in a study of Tregs in tolerant kidney transplant recipients. The study, taken as a whole, reports: Tregs expanded with activated donor B cells seemed most donor-specific. Findings come from small patient numbers and require larger validation.

Only in-frame clones appear in the TCRdb table, and some are missing; sequencing was by immunoSEQ multiplex PCR. The sample includes 200,000 to 300,000 clones, roughly 84% of them seen just once. Unstimulated Tregs (CD4+CD25+CD127-) and CD4+CD25- non-Tregs were sorted from PBMCs. Remarks on this clone: The antigen is not known.

In germline, CDR1 is SGHNT, CDR2 YYREEE (reference sequence). The CDR3 covers 15 residues. V trimming: 1 base; J trimming: 7 bases; junction bases outside the gene matches: 6. This receptor was obtained from a human donor in good health. This chain links TRBV5-4 with TRBJ2-3, with 10 bases matching TRBD2. The specimen was CD4+ T cells from blood. The CDR3 bases are TGTGCCAGCAGCTTGAGGCTAGCGGGAGTCTATACGCAGTATTTT. It specifies CASSLRLAGVYTQYF.